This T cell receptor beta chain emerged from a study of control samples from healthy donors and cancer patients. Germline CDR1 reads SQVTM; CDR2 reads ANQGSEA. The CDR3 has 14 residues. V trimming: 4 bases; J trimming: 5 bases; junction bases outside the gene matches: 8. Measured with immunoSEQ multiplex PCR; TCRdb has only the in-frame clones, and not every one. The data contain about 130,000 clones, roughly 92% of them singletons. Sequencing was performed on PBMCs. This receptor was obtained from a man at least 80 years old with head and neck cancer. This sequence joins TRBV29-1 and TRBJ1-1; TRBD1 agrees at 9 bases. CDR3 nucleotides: TGCAGCGTTGTGTTTGGACAGGGGTTTACTGAAGCTTTCTTT. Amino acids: CSVVFGQGFTEAFF.